The present entry profiles one T cell receptor beta chain with its context. This sample was taken from a study of identical twins. One entry per CDR3 protein results from TCRdb running MiXCR on the 5' RACE reads. The table has around 650,000 distinct CDR3 sequences, roughly 7.1% seen once. V lost 6 bases to trimming and J lost 3 bases, with 14 bases between them. This CDR3 is built from 14 residues. The germline V gene has CDR1 DFQATT and CDR2 SNEGSKA (reference sequence). These data were likewise used in another study, on yellow fever vaccine responses in identical twins.

The TCR comes from a woman aged 18-35 years in good health. Input material: PBMCs. The chain combines TRBV20-1 with TRBJ1-4; D is ambiguous. The CDR3 region is CSATRETPNEKLFF. The CDR3 nucleotides read TGCAGTGCCACAAGAGAGACCCCTAATGAAAAACTGTTTTTT.